A single sample is the source of the 29 T cell receptor beta chains below, sequenced in a study of T-cell reconstitution after alpha-beta-depleted transplantation in children. Preparing the TCRbeta library involved the use of unique molecular identifiers. Each CDR3 protein gets one entry after TCRdb re-called the PCR reads with MiXCR. This table holds around 600,000 distinct CDR3 sequences, roughly 23% found once. The starting material was PBMCs, mostly from graft donor cells, obtained 360 days after TCRalphabeta/CD19-depleted stem cell transplant. The receptors derive from a boy under two years old who had a stem cell transplant for acute myeloid leukemia, so the T cells may come from the graft donor.

This clonotype was picked up a small number of times. The chain is built from TRBV10-2 and TRBJ2-7; D remains ambiguous. Germline CDR1 and CDR2: WSHSY and SAAADI. V was trimmed by 4 bases and J by 7 bases, leaving 11 bases between them. The CDR3 extends over 12 amino acids. CDR3 sequence (DNA): TGCGCCAGCAGTGTAATAGGACGGGAGCAGTACGTC. Protein: CASSVIGREQYV.

This clonotype was detected ten times or more. The V and J genes are TRBV5-1 and TRBJ2-1, with D possibly TRBD1 on 5 matching bases. V dropped 5 bases and J dropped 6 bases, with 12 bases sitting between them. Germline assignment: CDR1 SGHRS and CDR2 YFSETQ. This CDR3 is built from 13 residues. DNA of the CDR3: TGCGCCAGCAGTTTTGACAGCCTCAATGAGCAGTTCTTC. It encodes CASSFDSLNEQFF.

The chain is built from TRBV20-1 and TRBJ2-3; no clear D gene. The CDR3 extends over 10 amino acids. V was trimmed by 3 bases and J by 12 bases, leaving 10 bases between them. The V gene's germline CDR1 is DFQATT and CDR2 SNEGSKA (reference sequence). CDR3 sequence: CSARNSLQYF. The CDR3 bases are TGCAGTGCTAGGAACAGCCTCCAGTATTTT.

This rearrangement joins TRBV6-5 to TRBJ2-7; 8 bases align to TRBD1. The V and J ends lost 3 bases and 2 bases, in that order; junction bases with no gene match: 3. Germline lookup yields CDR1 MNHEY and CDR2 SVGAGI. CDR3 length: 14 amino acids. CDR3 residues: CASSYWDRPYEQYF. DNA for the CDR3: TGTGCCAGCAGTTATTGGGACAGGCCCTACGAGCAGTACTTC.

The chain combines TRBV20-1 with TRBJ1-1, with TRBD1 as a possible D gene (6 bases). CDR3 length equals 17 residues. V dropped 4 bases and J dropped 3 bases, with 24 bases sitting between them. CDR1 and CDR2 (germline): DFQATT, SNEGSKA (reference sequence). In DNA form, the CDR3 reads TGCAGTGCTAAGAGGGTCAGGGGCCTACCTAACGACACTGAAGCTTTCTTT. This sequence encodes CSAKRVRGLPNDTEAFF.

Comments on this clonotype: A much larger clone is a single base away; this may be a read error. The chain joins TRBV4-2 to TRBJ2-5; 13 positions agree with TRBD2. CDR1 and CDR2 from the germline V gene are LGHNA and YNFKEQ. With V trimmed by 4 bases and J by 4 bases, 3 bases remained unmatched. The CDR3 spans 15 residues. The CDR3 here is CASSPGTSGVETQYF. CDR3 bases: TGTGCCAGCAGCCCCGGGACTAGCGGGGTAGAGACCCAGTACTTC.

This clonotype was counted between two and nine times. CDR3 sequence (DNA): TGTGCCAGCAGCGTAGAGAGAGGGTCGGACACTGAAGCTTTCTTT. Its translation: CASSVERGSDTEAFF. The chain combines TRBV9 with TRBJ1-1; D not certain. The CDR3 length is 15 residues. Deletions cut 0 bases from V and 3 bases from J, with 12 bases between. Germline CDR1 SGDLS, CDR2 YYNGEE. The full variable domain, in which reference TRBV9 and TRBJ1-1 provide the parts outside the CDR3, is DSGVTQTPKHLITATGQRVTLRCSPRSGDLSVYWYQQSLDQGLQFLIQYYNGEERAKGNILERFSAQQFPDLHSELNLSSLELGDSALYFCASSVERGSDTEAFFGQGTRLTVV.

This clonotype turned up a few times. The chain carries TRBV18 and TRBJ2-2; tentatively, D is TRBD2 (6 bases). Trimming took 3 bases from V and 5 from J, leaving 16 bases between them. The CDR3 length is 16 residues. The germline CDR1 and CDR2 sequences are KGHSH and LQKENI. The chain's CDR3 is CASSPNAAGPTGELFF. As DNA, the CDR3 is TGTGCCAGCTCACCGAACGCGGCGGGGCCTACCGGGGAGCTGTTTTTT.

In its sample, this clonotype was seen once. A read error may explain this, as a much larger clone is one base away. This chain joins TRBV25-1 and TRBJ2-3; D unclear. The length of the CDR3 is 14 residues. The germline CDR1 and CDR2 sequences are MGHDK and SYGVNS. DNA of the CDR3: TGTGCCAGCACCGGAGAAGGCCCCAGAGATATGCAGTATTTT. This codes for CASTGEGPRDMQYF.

V is TRBV29-1 and J is TRBJ2-6; D possibly matches TRBD1 or TRBD2 (5 bases each). Trimming removed 8 bases at V and 4 bases at J, with 27 bases between. Per the germline V gene, CDR1 is SQVTM and CDR2 is ANQGSEA. The CDR3 has 18 residues. CDR3 sequence (DNA): TGCAGCATCCCGCCCTCAGGATATGGTCGGGGCGGGGCCAACGTCCTGACTTTC. Encoded protein: CSIPPSGYGRGGANVLTF.

The chain combines TRBV6-2 or TRBV6-3 with TRBJ2-2, with D hard to call. This CDR3 comprises 14 residues. Germline V gene data show CDR1 as MNHEY and CDR2 as SVGEGT. V was trimmed by 6 bases and J by 6 bases, leaving 14 bases between them. Here the CDR3 DNA reads TGTGCCAGCAGCTTGGCCGCCCGAGCCGGGGAGCTGTTTTTT. This codes for CASSLAARAGELFF.

The table lists this clonotype with a few counts. The chain is built from TRBV5-1 and TRBJ2-1; 11 bases align to TRBD2. V dropped 1 base and J dropped 6; count of bases not matched to a gene: 0. Germline V CDR1 and CDR2: SGHRS, YFSETQ. There are 14 residues in the CDR3. CDR3 DNA sequence: TGCGCCAGCAGCTTGACTAGCGGGGGCAATGAGCAGTTCTTC. Amino acid sequence: CASSLTSGGNEQFF.

The table lists this clonotype with many counts. The V call is TRBV29-1, the J call TRBJ1-2; D perhaps matches TRBD1 (6 bases). From germline, CDR1 is SQVTM and CDR2 ANQGSEA. V lost 0 bases and J lost 4, with 21 bases in between. This CDR3 is built from 17 residues. The CDR3: CSVEDGGGGTILYGYTF. Written as DNA, the CDR3 is TGCAGCGTTGAAGATGGGGGCGGGGGTACAATTCTCTATGGCTACACCTTC.

This chain uses TRBV20-1 with TRBJ2-5; tentatively, D is TRBD2 (6 bases). V dropped 6 bases and J dropped 5 bases, with 13 bases sitting between them. Germline CDR1 and CDR2: DFQATT and SNEGSKA (reference sequence). This CDR3 has 12 residues. The CDR3 DNA follows: TGCAGTGCCAGGTGGGGGGTCGAGACCCAGTACTTC. Translation gives CSARWGVETQYF.

This clonotype showed up just once. J is TRBJ2-5 and V is TRBV28; D remains ambiguous. The CDR3 contains 14 residues. V lost 6 bases and J 1 base, leaving 12 bases between the germline ends. Germline V gives CDR1 MDHEN, CDR2 SYDVKM. In DNA, the CDR3 is TGTGCCAGCAGGTTTTTTGCGACCCAAGAGACCCAGTACTTC. Translated: CASRFFATQETQYF.

This clonotype was found many times. This rearrangement joins TRBV5-1 to TRBJ2-3, with a tentative D call TRBD1 (6 bases). The CDR3 has 14 residues. Germline V lookup: CDR1 SGHRS, CDR2 YFSETQ. Trimming pared 5 bases from V and 2 bases from J, leaving 12 bases between. The CDR3 sequence is CASRLQGYTDTQYF. CDR3 bases: TGCGCCAGCAGGCTACAGGGTTACACAGATACGCAGTATTTT.

The chain has TRBV5-1 and TRBJ2-2; the D is unclear. Trimming left V 2 bases short and J 4 bases short, with 15 bases between. The germline V gene has CDR1 SGHRS and CDR2 YFSETQ. The CDR3 has 16 residues. The CDR3 sequence: CASSFLGTWVTGELFF. The CDR3 nucleotides read TGCGCCAGCAGCTTTTTGGGAACTTGGGTCACCGGGGAGCTGTTTTTT.

This rearrangement joins TRBV27 to TRBJ2-5; 7 bases map to TRBD1. With 0 bases clipped from V and 7 bases from J, the junction kept 14 bases outside the gene matches. The CDR3 runs to 17 residues. Germline CDR1 is MNHEY and CDR2 is SMNVEV (reference sequence). The CDR3 coding sequence is TGTGCCAGCAGTTTATCGTCGACAGGGAAGGAGAGGGGGACCCAGTACTTC. The encoded protein is CASSLSSTGKERGTQYF.

The V gene is TRBV4-3, the J gene TRBJ2-2, with no clear D. Germline values: CDR1 LGHNA, CDR2 YSLEER. Trimming took off 0 bases at V and 3 bases at J, with 5 bases between the two ends. The CDR3 contains 14 residues. The DNA for the CDR3 is TGCGCCAGCAGCCAAGACGGCTACACCGGGGAGCTGTTTTTT. Amino acids: CASSQDGYTGELFF.

This clonotype was observed a handful of times. The chain links TRBV25-1 to TRBJ2-7, with D tentatively TRBD1 or TRBD2 (5 bases each). Germline V lookup: CDR1 MGHDK, CDR2 SYGVNS. The CDR3 contains 14 residues. With 1 base removed from V and 4 bases from J, the gap between germline ends came to 11 bases. The CDR3 bases are TGTGCCAGCAGTGAATCTAGCAGGGATTACGAGCAGTACTTC. Its translation is CASSESSRDYEQYF.

A few counts support this clonotype. The V call is TRBV15, the J call TRBJ2-1; D remains unclear. The CDR3 runs to 17 residues. Trimming cost V 1 base and J 2 bases, with 15 bases left between them. Germline CDR1 reads LNHNV; CDR2 reads YYDKDF (reference sequence). The CDR3 coding sequence is TGTGCCACCAGCAGAGCTGAGCGAGCGCTCACCTACAATGAGCAGTTCTTC. The encoded protein is CATSRAERALTYNEQFF.

This chain uses TRBV6-5 with TRBJ2-3, with 11 bases aligning to TRBD2. Per the germline V gene, CDR1 is MNHEY and CDR2 is SVGAGI. The CDR3 sequence is 19 residues long. V lost 4 bases and J lost 2; bases outside the gene matches: 14. CDR3 sequence reads: CASSSISPIAGGITDTQYF. The CDR3 DNA follows: TGTGCCAGCAGTTCGATTTCCCCTATAGCGGGGGGGATCACAGATACGCAGTATTTT.

The chain joins TRBV4-3 to TRBJ2-7; the match to TRBD1 covers 8 bases. Per germline, CDR1 LGHNA and CDR2 YSLEER. V shed 0 bases and J 6 bases; nucleotides not matched to a gene: 7. This CDR3 is built from 15 residues. CDR3 in amino acids: CASSQEDRTGFEQYF. As DNA, the CDR3 is TGCGCCAGCAGCCAAGAAGACCGGACAGGGTTCGAGCAGTACTTC.

This rearrangement joins TRBV4-3 to TRBJ2-2; tentative D call: TRBD1 (5 bases). The V and J ends lost 5 bases and 1 base respectively, with 14 bases between them. CDR1 is LGHNA and CDR2 is YSLEER in the germline V gene. CDR3 length: 16 amino acids. The DNA for the CDR3 is TGCGCCAGCAGCAAAGGGGAAACCTTGAACACCGGGGAGCTGTTTTTT. Its translation is CASSKGETLNTGELFF.

The chain carries TRBV6-5 and TRBJ1-5; the match to TRBD1 covers 9 bases. With V trimmed by 3 bases and J by 5 bases, 8 bases remained unmatched. The CDR3 contains 16 residues. Germline values: CDR1 MNHEY, CDR2 SVGAGI. CDR3 coding DNA: TGTGCCAGCAGTTATGCCGGGACAGGGCCTGATCAGCCCCAGCATTTT. It translates to CASSYAGTGPDQPQHF.

This chain connects TRBV5-1 to TRBJ2-1; 9 bases agree with TRBD2. The CDR3 loop spans 16 amino acids. The V segment lost 4 bases and the J segment 6 bases; nucleotides outside the gene matches: 11. In germline, CDR1 is SGHRS, CDR2 YFSETQ. CDR3 amino acids: CASSILAGDGGNEQFF. The CDR3, as DNA: TGCGCCAGCAGCATTTTAGCGGGGGACGGGGGCAATGAGCAGTTCTTC. The full variable domain, with the rest looked up from reference TRBV5-1 and TRBJ2-1, is KAGVTQTPRYLIKTRGQQVTLSCSPISGHRSVSWYQQTPGQGLQFLFEYFSETQRNKGNFPGRFSGRQFSNSRSEMNVSTLELGDSALYLCASSILAGDGGNEQFFGPGTRLTVL.

V is TRBV7-3 and J is TRBJ2-7; D may be TRBD2 (5 bases). Germline V gene data show CDR1 as SGHTA and CDR2 as FQGTGA. The CDR3 is 13 amino acids. The V gene lost 3 bases and the J gene lost 6 bases, with 12 bases spanning the gap. The CDR3 sequence: CASSFLGDREQYF. The CDR3 bases are TGTGCCAGCAGCTTCCTCGGGGATCGCGAGCAGTACTTC. The whole variable domain, filled in from reference TRBV7-3 and TRBJ2-7, reads GAGVSQTPSNKVTEKGKYVELRCDPISGHTALYWYRQSLGQGPEFLIYFQGTGAADDSGLPNDRFFAVRPEGSVSTLKIQRTERGDSAVYLCASSFLGDREQYFGPGTRLTVT.

This clonotype has a handful of counts. This sequence joins TRBV4-3 and TRBJ2-7, with unresolved D. Germline loops: CDR1 LGHNA, CDR2 YSLEER. With 0 bases removed from V and 3 bases from J, the gap between germline ends came to 9 bases. This CDR3 is 14 amino acids long. CDR3: CASSQDPTGYEQYF. CDR3 coding DNA: TGCGCCAGCAGCCAAGACCCCACGGGCTACGAGCAGTACTTC.

This chain joins TRBV5-6 and TRBJ2-3, with 11 bases that match TRBD2. With 4 bases clipped from V and 8 bases from J, the junction kept 9 bases outside the gene matches. The CDR3 length is 15 residues. Per germline, CDR1 SGHDT and CDR2 YYEEEE. The CDR3 nucleotides read TGTGCCAGCAGCCTGGGGGGACTAGCGGTCGTTACGCAGTATTTT. It specifies CASSLGGLAVVTQYF.